This TCR beta chain was identified in a study of T cells in Graves' hyperthyroidism and ophthalmopathy. The CDR3 length is 14 residues. CDR1 is DFQATT, CDR2 SNEGSKA, per germline (reference sequence). V gave up 6 bases and J gave up 2 bases; unmatched junction bases: 3. The PBMCs were sourced from fresh peripheral blood (more than 8.5 ml). RNA transcripts were the template for amplifying TCR beta CDR3 regions. First-round RT-PCR with HTBI primers amplified the TCR CDR3 region. TCRdb re-called the multiplex PCR reads with MiXCR, one entry per CDR3 protein. Of 350,000 to 450,000 distinct CDR3 sequences detected, over 13% appear once; the ten largest clones hold around 27%. This clonotype was observed at least ten times.

This TCR came from a man in his fifties with Graves' ophthalmopathy. Specimen: blood. This chain uses TRBV20-1 with TRBJ2-3; 12 nucleotides align to TRBD2. DNA of the CDR3: TGCAGTGCCCGGACTAGCGGGGACACAGATACGCAGTATTTT. It yields the protein CSARTSGDTDTQYF.